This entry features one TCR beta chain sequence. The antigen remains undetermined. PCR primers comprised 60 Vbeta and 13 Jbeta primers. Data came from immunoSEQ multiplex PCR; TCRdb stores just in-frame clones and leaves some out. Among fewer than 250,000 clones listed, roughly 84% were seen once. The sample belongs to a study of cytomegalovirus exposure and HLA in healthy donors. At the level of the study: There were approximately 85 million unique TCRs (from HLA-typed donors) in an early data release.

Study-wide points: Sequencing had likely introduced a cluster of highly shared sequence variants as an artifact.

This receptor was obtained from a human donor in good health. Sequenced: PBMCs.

The CDR3 protein is CASSLWIPAEAFF. CDR3 nucleotides: TGTGCCAGCAGTTTATGGATTCCGGCTGAAGCTTTCTTT. V and J are TRBV28 and TRBJ1-1, with D hard to call. V lost 0 bases, J lost 6 bases, and 8 bases lay in between. The germline V gene has CDR1 MDHEN and CDR2 SYDVKM. The CDR3 has 13 residues.